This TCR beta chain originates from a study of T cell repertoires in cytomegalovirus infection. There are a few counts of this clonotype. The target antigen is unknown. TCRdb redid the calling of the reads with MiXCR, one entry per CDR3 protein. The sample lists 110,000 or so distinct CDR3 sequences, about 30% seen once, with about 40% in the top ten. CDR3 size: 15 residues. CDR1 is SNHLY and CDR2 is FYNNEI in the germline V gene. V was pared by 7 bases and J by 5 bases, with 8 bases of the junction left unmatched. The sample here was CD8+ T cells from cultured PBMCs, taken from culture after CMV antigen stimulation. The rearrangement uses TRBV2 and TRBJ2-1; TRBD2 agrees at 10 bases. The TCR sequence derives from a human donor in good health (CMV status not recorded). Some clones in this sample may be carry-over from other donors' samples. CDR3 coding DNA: TGTGCCAGCATTTCCTCTAGCGGGGGAAACAATGAGCAGTTCTTC. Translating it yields CASISSSGGNNEQFF.